The source of this TCR beta chain is a study of cytomegalovirus exposure and HLA in healthy donors. From germline, CDR1 is SEHNR and CDR2 FQNEAQ (reference sequence). There are 14 residues in the CDR3. The V and J ends lost 3 bases and 3 bases, in that order; junction bases with no gene match: 3. As to this clone: The antigen remains unidentified.

General study results and limits: Whilst most TCR sequences proved rare, a subset of public TCRs occurred across many donors.

Assay used: immunoSEQ multiplex PCR; TCRdb lists only in-frame clones, some missing. Of some 170,000 clones listed, about 96% are singletons. This chain connects TRBV7-9 to TRBJ2-7; 9 bases fit TRBD1. The clonotype was recovered from a young woman in good health and CMV-seronegative. Material for sequencing was PBMCs. The CDR3 protein is CASSFTGGSYEQYF. In DNA, the CDR3 is TGTGCCAGCAGCTTCACAGGGGGCAGCTACGAGCAGTACTTC.